This TCR beta chain was sequenced during a study of cytomegalovirus exposure and HLA in healthy donors. Study-wide results and caveats: Another analysis was done later, and it associated roughly 15,000 TCR beta sequences with HLA alleles at 0.05 false discovery rate.

In regard to this clone: Antigen unknown.

The CDR3 spans 12 residues. V lost 8 bases and J lost 5; bases outside the gene matches: 4. CDR1 SGHAT and CDR2 FQNNGV come from the germline V gene. The PCR employed 60 Vbeta primers together with 13 Jbeta primers. Sequencing used immunoSEQ multiplex PCR; TCRdb keeps in-frame clones, though not all of them. This sample has about 180,000 clones, with 82% found just once. The specimen was PBMCs. The clonotype comes from a man between 40 and 49 years old in good health and CMV-seronegative. This rearrangement joins TRBV11-2 to TRBJ1-1, with 8 bases aligning to TRBD1. The CDR3 reads CASGQGITEAFF. For the CDR3, the DNA is TGTGCCAGCGGACAGGGAATAACTGAAGCTTTCTTT.